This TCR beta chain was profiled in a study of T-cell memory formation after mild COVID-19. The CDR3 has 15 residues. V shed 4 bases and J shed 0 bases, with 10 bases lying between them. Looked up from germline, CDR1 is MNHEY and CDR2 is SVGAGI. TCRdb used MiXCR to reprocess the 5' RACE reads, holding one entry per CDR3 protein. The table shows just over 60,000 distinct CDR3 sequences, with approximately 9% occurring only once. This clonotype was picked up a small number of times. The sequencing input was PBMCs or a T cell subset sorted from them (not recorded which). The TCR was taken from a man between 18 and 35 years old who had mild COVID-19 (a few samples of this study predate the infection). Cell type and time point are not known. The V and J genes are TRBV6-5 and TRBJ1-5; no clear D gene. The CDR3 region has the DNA TGTGCCAGCAGTTTACATGGAAATAGCAATCAGCCCCAGCATTTT. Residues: CASSLHGNSNQPQHF.